This T cell receptor beta chain is from a study of cytomegalovirus exposure and HLA in healthy donors. Points from the study as a whole: Usually a TCR sequence was rare, but some public TCRs were found in many donors. Three of the chains that were CMV-associated were confirmed in vitro to be specific for CMV antigens. The study recorded around 160 TCR beta chains that were cytomegalovirus-associated.

Comment on this clone: The antigen remains undetermined.

V gave up 1 base and J gave up 6 bases; unmatched junction bases: 5. This CDR3 is 15 amino acids long. Germline V gene sequence: CDR1 SGHDN, CDR2 FVKESK. Sequenced by immunoSEQ multiplex PCR; TCRdb stores in-frame clones only, minus some. Among about 70,000 clones, 90% to 95% were seen once, and the ten largest hold over 4%. The TCR sequence derives from a man between 18 and 35 years old in good health and CMV-seropositive. The V gene is TRBV14, the J gene TRBJ2-1; 8 bases are shared with TRBD2. Sequenced material: PBMCs. As DNA, the CDR3 is TGTGCCAGCAGCCAAGTTACTAGCGGCCTCAATGAGCAGTTCTTC. It codes for CASSQVTSGLNEQFF.